These T cell receptor beta chains were read from a single sample in a study of T cell changes during pregnancy in multiple sclerosis. The data were produced by immunoSEQ multiplex PCR, yet TCRdb's version contains in-frame clones alone and is incomplete. The sample includes about 70,000 clones, about 95% of them seen just once. This material consisted of peripheral blood, taken in the third trimester of pregnancy. The receptors originated from a female donor with multiple sclerosis, enrolled in a pregnancy study. The conserved cysteine and the conserved F or W are not part of the CDR3 here. Each record gives: J gene, V gene, CDR3 protein.

TRBJ2-7 | TRBV2 | ASRDSGYEQY
TRBJ1-2 | TRBV11-2 | ASSTGAGNYGYT
TRBJ1-1 | TRBV2 | ATRTGTGDTEAF
TRBJ1-3 | TRBV29-1 | SVRQGGNTIY
TRBJ2-2 | TRBV7-3 | ASSFGRQDTGELF
TRBJ2-2 | TRBV5-6 | ASSFRLNTGELF
TRBJ1-6 | TRBV7-9 | ASSSFRGNSPLH
TRBJ1-3 | TRBV7-2 | ASSFGTGGVGNTIY
TRBJ1-5 | TRBV6-1 | ASSGRSGVQPQH
TRBJ2-1 | TRBV7-2 | ASSFGTGGQGEQF
TRBJ2-5 | TRBV7-3 | ASSPGGSGRVETQY
TRBJ1-2 | TRBV4-2 | ASSPPDRSGYT
TRBJ1-5 | TRBV7-9 | ASSKKGGDNQPQH
TRBJ1-2 | TRBV27 | ASMGRGNAGYT
TRBJ2-7 | TRBV15 | ATSTLTAGRGYEQY
TRBJ1-3 | TRBV7-9 | ASSFWDSASGNTIY
TRBJ2-7 | TRBV11-2 | ASSPAGTGIYEQY
TRBJ1-2 | TRBV6-1 | ASSLGTGGTYGYT
TRBJ1-6 | TRBV4-3 | ASSPGREGSSYNSPLH